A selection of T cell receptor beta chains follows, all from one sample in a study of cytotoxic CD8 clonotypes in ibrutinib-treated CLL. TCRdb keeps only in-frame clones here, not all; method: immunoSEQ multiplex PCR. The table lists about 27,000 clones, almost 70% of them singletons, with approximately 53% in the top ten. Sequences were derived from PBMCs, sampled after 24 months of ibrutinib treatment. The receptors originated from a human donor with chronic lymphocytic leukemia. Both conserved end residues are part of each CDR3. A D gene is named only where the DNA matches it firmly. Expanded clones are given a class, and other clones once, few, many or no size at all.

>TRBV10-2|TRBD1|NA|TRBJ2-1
CASRETGGGSEQFF
TGCGCCAGCAGAGAGACAGGGGGGGGTAGTGAGCAGTTCTTC
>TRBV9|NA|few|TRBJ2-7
CASSVRLGGAYEQYF
TGTGCCAGCAGCGTTCGACTAGGTGGGGCCTACGAGCAGTACTTC
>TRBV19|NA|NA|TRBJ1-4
CASSMAGAEKLFF
TGTGCCAGTAGTATGGCAGGGGCTGAAAAACTGTTTTTT
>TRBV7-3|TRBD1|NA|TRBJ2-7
CASSLFGTGSYEQYF
TGTGCCAGCAGCCTGTTCGGGACAGGGTCCTACGAGCAGTACTTC
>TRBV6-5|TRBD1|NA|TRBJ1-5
CASSYSIGGGQPQHF
TGTGCCAGCAGTTACTCAATAGGGGGCGGACAGCCCCAGCATTTT
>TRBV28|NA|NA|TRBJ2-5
CASRAASLGETQYF
TGTGCCAGCAGGGCGGCCTCACTAGGGGAGACCCAGTACTTC
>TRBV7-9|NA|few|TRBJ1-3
CASSLVGTGNTIYF
TGTGCCAGCAGCTTAGTGGGGACTGGAAACACCATATATTTT
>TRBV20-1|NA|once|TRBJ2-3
CSALTGDTQYF
TGCAGTGCGCTGACCGGGGATACGCAGTATTTT
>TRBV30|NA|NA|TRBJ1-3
CAWSVQLGNTIYF
TGTGCCTGGAGTGTACAACTGGGAAACACCATATATTTT
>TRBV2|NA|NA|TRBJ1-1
CASSESRGRDTEAFF
TGTGCCAGCAGTGAGTCCAGGGGAAGAGATACTGAAGCTTTCTTT
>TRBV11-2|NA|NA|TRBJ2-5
CASSKWDGQETQYF
TGTGCCAGCAGCAAATGGGACGGACAAGAGACCCAGTACTTC
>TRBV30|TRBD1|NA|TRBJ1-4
CAWKWTGNEKLFF
TGTGCCTGGAAGTGGACAGGGAATGAAAAACTGTTTTTT
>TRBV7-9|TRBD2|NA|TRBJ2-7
CASSLAASGKSYEQYF
TGTGCCAGCAGCTTAGCGGCTAGCGGGAAATCCTACGAGCAGTACTTC
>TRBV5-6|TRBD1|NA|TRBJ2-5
CASSSIGDSMKETQYF
TGTGCCAGCAGCTCCATCGGGGACAGTATGAAAGAGACCCAGTACTTC
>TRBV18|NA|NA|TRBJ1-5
CASSSSRGERQPQHF
TGTGCCAGCTCATCCTCGCGGGGGGAAAGACAGCCCCAGCATTTT
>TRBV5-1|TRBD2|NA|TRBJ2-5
CASSLPSGETQYF
TGCGCCAGCAGCTTGCCTAGCGGAGAGACCCAGTACTTC
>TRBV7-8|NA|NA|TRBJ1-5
CASSTNSNQPQHF
TGTGCCAGCAGCACCAATAGCAATCAGCCCCAGCATTTT
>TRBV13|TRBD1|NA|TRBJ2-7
CASSSGQTYEQYF
TGTGCCAGCAGCTCGGGACAGACCTACGAGCAGTACTTC
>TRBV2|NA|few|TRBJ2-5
CASKEGRQETQYF
TGTGCCAGCAAGGAGGGGAGACAAGAGACCCAGTACTTC
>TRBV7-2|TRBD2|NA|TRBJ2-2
CASSPLPRVGGGVTGELFF
TGTGCCAGCAGCCCCCTACCTAGGGTGGGCGGGGGAGTCACCGGGGAGCTGTTTTTT
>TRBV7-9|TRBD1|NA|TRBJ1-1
CASSFSLGTATEAFF
TGTGCCAGCAGCTTTTCCCTTGGGACAGCCACTGAAGCTTTCTTT
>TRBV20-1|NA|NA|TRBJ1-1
CSAREGAEAFF
TGCAGTGCTAGAGAGGGGGCTGAAGCTTTCTTT
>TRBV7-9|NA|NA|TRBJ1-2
CASSPGLGGYTF
TGTGCCAGCAGCCCCGGACTCGGCGGCTACACCTTC
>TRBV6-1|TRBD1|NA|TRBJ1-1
CASRAGTVNTEAFF
TGTGCCAGCAGGGCCGGGACAGTGAACACTGAAGCTTTCTTT
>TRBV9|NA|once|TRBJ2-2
CASSPRLNTGELFF
TGTGCCAGCAGCCCTAGACTTAACACCGGGGAGCTGTTTTTT
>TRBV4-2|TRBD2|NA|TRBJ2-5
CASSLGLAGGQETQYF
TGTGCCAGCAGCCTCGGACTAGCGGGGGGGCAAGAGACCCAGTACTTC
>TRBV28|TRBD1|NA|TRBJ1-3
CASSPGGSGNTIYF
TGTGCCAGCAGCCCAGGGGGCTCTGGAAACACCATATATTTT
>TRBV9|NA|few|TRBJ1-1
CASSVEGRGTEAFF
TGTGCCAGCAGCGTAGAAGGTCGAGGCACTGAAGCTTTCTTT
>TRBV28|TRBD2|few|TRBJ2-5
CASIAGAQETQYF
TGTGCCAGCATAGCGGGGGCCCAAGAGACCCAGTACTTC
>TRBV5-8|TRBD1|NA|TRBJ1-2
CASSRTVGTAAGYTF
TGTGCCAGCAGCCGCACGGTGGGGACAGCGGCTGGCTACACCTTC
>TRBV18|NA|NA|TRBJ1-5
CASSPLQGRDQPQHF
TGTGCCAGCTCACCATTACAGGGCAGGGATCAGCCCCAGCATTTT
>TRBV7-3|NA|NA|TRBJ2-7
CASSLGTGGLSSYEQYF
TGTGCCAGCAGCCTTGGGACTGGGGGGTTGAGCTCCTACGAGCAGTACTTC
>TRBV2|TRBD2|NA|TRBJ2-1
CASRREGGLAGHEQFF
TGTGCCAGCAGAAGAGAGGGGGGCCTAGCGGGGCATGAGCAGTTCTTC
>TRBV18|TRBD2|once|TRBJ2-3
CASSPGTSGGPDTQYF
TGTGCCAGCTCACCAGGGACTAGCGGGGGGCCAGATACGCAGTATTTT
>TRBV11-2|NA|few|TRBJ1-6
CASSLAGQQNSPLHF
TGTGCCAGCAGCTTAGCTGGACAGCAGAATTCACCCCTCCACTTT
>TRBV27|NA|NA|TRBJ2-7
CASSLRQNYEQYF
TGTGCCAGCAGTTTACGACAAAACTACGAGCAGTACTTC
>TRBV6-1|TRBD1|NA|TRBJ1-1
CASRNRGTNTEAFF
TGTGCCAGCAGAAACAGGGGGACGAACACTGAAGCTTTCTTT
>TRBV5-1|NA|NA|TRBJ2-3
CASSLVGDPTDTQYF
TGCGCCAGCAGCTTGGTGGGAGATCCCACAGATACGCAGTATTTT
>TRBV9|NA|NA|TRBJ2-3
CASSVVGGSDTQYF
TGTGCCAGCAGCGTAGTAGGGGGTTCAGATACGCAGTATTTT